This T cell receptor beta chain derives from a study of HIV-infected patients and healthy controls. Notes on the study in general: Donor HLA types were not determined in the study. Compared with controls, mean Gini indices were significantly raised in HIV-infected repertoires, possibly indicating oligoclonality.

This clonotype was detected ten times or more. Its antigen is not identified. CDR1 is SGHTA and CDR2 is FQGNSA in the germline V gene. Trimming at V came to 0 bases and at J to 11 bases, leaving 9 bases not matched to a gene. The CDR3 contains 16 residues. Reverse transcription used around 500 ng RNA and constant-region primers for alpha and beta. Using multiplexing indices, alpha and beta chain libraries were generated apart by chain-specific third strand synthesis. Each cDNA molecule was barcoded, and a single primer pair amplified each chain. MiXCR, run by TCRdb on the 5' RACE reads, gives a single entry per CDR3 protein. The repertoire holds 15,000 to 20,000 distinct CDR3 sequences, around 5.5% seen once, with over 1.5% in the top ten. All unsorted peripheral T cells were captured because whole blood was used without fractionation. RNA came from around 2.3 ml of peripheral blood.

The clonotype originates from an adult in good health. The chain employs TRBV7-2 and TRBJ2-1; the match to TRBD2 covers 11 bases. Sequencing was carried out using blood. The CDR3 bases are TGTGCCAGCAGCTTAGCAAGCCTAGCGGGGGGTAAAAAGCAGTTCTTC. This gives the protein CASSLASLAGGKKQFF.